Sequencing of this TCR beta chain was carried out in a study of blood T cell repertoires in COVID-19. Study information: Acute-phase and convalescent COVID-19 samples originated in the United States, Italy and Spain.

In the original workflow: Estimates of nucleated cell counts were drawn from the amplification of reference gene primers. Clones were sequenced by immunoSEQ multiplex PCR, and TCRdb holds only the in-frame ones, with some missing. V and J calls and clone size are copied from that table; D and trimming were computed from the DNA. The sample shows about 160,000 clones, approximately 88% of them seen only once. The clonotype was recovered from a woman older than 75 with active or convalescent COVID-19. Source material: peripheral blood.

The CDR3 loop is CASSVGGGGSGNTIYF. CDR3 nucleotide sequence: TGTGCCAGCAGCGTAGGCGGGGGAGGTTCTGGAAACACCATATATTTT. The genes are TRBV9 and TRBJ1-3, with a possible D match to TRBD1 (5 bases). Germline-derived CDR1 and CDR2 are SGDLS and YYNGEE. The V end lost 0 bases, the J end lost 1 base, and 11 bases lay between the germline ends. The CDR3 sequence is 16 residues long.